This T cell receptor beta chain was captured by sequencing in a study of graft-versus-host responses after intestinal transplantation. Across the study: Each of the recipients got a multivisceral, liver-intestinal, or isolated intestinal transplant. Once they had received anti-thymocyte globulin induction, all recipients took tacrolimus and steroids for approximately three years. Study findings and constraints: Levels of circulating GvH clones at their peak were associated with early post-transplant HvG declines. Allografts of one patient group, those with graft-donor T cell macrochimerism, had high graft-versus-host to host-versus-graft clonal ratios.

In the case of this clone: Antigen specificity is unknown.

This CDR3 region has 15 residues. Losses at the gene ends were 8 bases for V and 4 bases for J; bases not matched to a gene: 14. CDR1 LNHDA and CDR2 SQIVND come from the germline V gene (reference sequence). Some clones are missing from TCRdb's copy, which holds only in-frame ones; the method was immunoSEQ multiplex PCR. In the table there are about 88,000 clones, just under 95% of which are singletons. The chain employs TRBV19 and TRBJ2-7; 7 bases map to TRBD2. The starting material was unstimulated CD4+ T cells sorted from spleen or lymph node cells, obtained before intestinal transplant. This TCR was sampled from a human donor who received an intestinal transplant. DNA for the CDR3: TGTGCCAGTGCCGAATCAGCGGGAAGAATGTACGAGCAGTACTTC. Protein: CASAESAGRMYEQYF.